Below are 30 T cell receptor beta chains sequenced from a single sample in a study of CXCR3-negative and CXCR3-positive naive CD8 T cells. Study-wide findings and caveats: CXCR3-negative naive cells had less hydrophobic TRB CDR3s than did CXCR3-positive naive cells.

These TCRs' antigens remain unknown. The TRB libraries of cDNA were built by UMI-labeled 5' RACE. No DNA is given; TCRdb re-called the 5' RACE reads and lists each CDR3 protein once. This table holds approximately 120,000 distinct CDR3 sequences. Material: naive CXCR3+ CD8+ T cells from blood. Subset given: CD45RO-CCR7+CD27+CD95- naive CD8+ T cells expressing CXCR3 (TNR3+). The receptors here all came from a human donor in good health. Some clones in this sample may be carry-over from other donors' samples.

V usage is TRBV29-1 and J usage is TRBJ2-1. The germline V gene has CDR1 SQVTM and CDR2 ANQGSEA. The CDR3 length is 12 residues. The CDR3 region is CSVEDLDDEQFF.

This chain uses TRBV5-1 with TRBJ2-1. Germline lookup yields CDR1 SGHRS and CDR2 YFSETQ. This CDR3 has 18 residues. The chain's CDR3 is CASSLVSLVGSPYNEQFF.

This sequence joins TRBV15 and TRBJ1-4; the D call from TCRdb, TRBD1, cannot be confirmed without DNA. The CDR3 spans 15 residues. The germline CDR1 and CDR2 sequences are LNHNV and YYDKDF (reference sequence). CDR3 loop: CATSRDGGANEKLFF.

The chain couples TRBV7-9 to TRBJ2-7; with no DNA, the TCRdb D assignment of TRBD2 cannot be verified. This CDR3 has 12 amino acids. Germline CDR1 is SEHNR and CDR2 is FQNEAQ (reference sequence). This chain's CDR3 is CASSQTANEQYF.

The chain is built from TRBV12-3 or TRBV12-4 and TRBJ2-5; with no DNA, the TCRdb D assignment of TRBD2 cannot be verified. The CDR3 totals 14 residues. This CDR3 is CASSLVAERETQYF.

CDR3 region: CASGSFDTQYF. The chain joins TRBV9 to TRBJ2-3; the D call of TRBD2 rests on TCRdb alone, since no DNA is present to check it. Germline assignment: CDR1 SGDLS and CDR2 YYNGEE. The length of the CDR3 is 11 residues.

The chain combines TRBV7-9 with TRBJ2-5; the D call of TRBD2 rests on TCRdb alone, since no DNA is present to check it. The CDR3 contains 14 residues. The germline CDR1 and CDR2 sequences are SEHNR and FQNEAQ (reference sequence). CDR3 loop: CASSLPGPAETQYF.

The genes are TRBV10-2 and TRBJ2-5; TCRdb selects TRBD1, and the lack of DNA leaves this call unchecked. CDR1 is WSHSY and CDR2 is SAAADI in the germline V gene. The CDR3 extends over 16 amino acids. The CDR3 is CASSEVSLQGRETQYF.

This rearrangement joins TRBV5-5 to TRBJ1-1. CDR3 length: 13 amino acids. Germline-derived CDR1 and CDR2 are SGHKS and YYEKEE (reference sequence). CDR3 sequence reads: CASSLAGRTEAFF.

The rearrangement joins TRBV27 to TRBJ2-7; the TRBD2 assignment by TCRdb is unverifiable without DNA. The CDR3 contains 14 residues. Germline CDR1 and CDR2: MNHEY and SMNVEV (reference sequence). This chain's CDR3 is CASSSGTSGYEQYF.

The rearrangement joins TRBV7-9 to TRBJ2-6; TCRdb's D call, TRBD1, is unchecked because there is no DNA. Germline lookup yields CDR1 SEHNR and CDR2 FQNEAQ (reference sequence). The CDR3 has 17 amino acids. The CDR3 sequence is CASTPWEVGSGANVLTF.

The V call is TRBV19, the J call TRBJ1-5; the TCRdb D gene call, TRBD1, has no DNA to confirm it. The CDR3 covers 14 residues. The germline CDR1 and CDR2 sequences are LNHDA and SQIVND (reference sequence). The chain's CDR3 is CASNWDSRNQPQHF.

The rearrangement uses TRBV6-2 or TRBV6-3 and TRBJ2-1; TCRdb's assignment of TRBD1 cannot be checked, as there is no DNA. From germline, CDR1 is MNHEY and CDR2 SVGEGT. The CDR3 runs 14 residues. The CDR3 sequence is CASSLGGTYNEQFF.

This chain links TRBV5-7 with TRBJ2-3; the TRBD1 assignment by TCRdb is unverifiable without DNA. TRBV5-7 is an ORF, and what it does is uncertain. This CDR3 contains 16 residues. The CDR3 reads CASSLLGLGGVDTQYF.

V usage is TRBV7-6 and J usage is TRBJ1-4; TCRdb gives TRBD1 as the D gene, but with no DNA this cannot be confirmed. Per germline, CDR1 SGHVS and CDR2 FNYEAQ. The length of the CDR3 is 14 residues. CDR3 region: CASSSRTGEEKLFF.

The V call is TRBV28, the J call TRBJ1-2. The germline CDR1 and CDR2 sequences are MDHEN and SYDVKM. The CDR3 runs to 15 residues. This chain's CDR3 is CASSLSTEINYGYTF.

This chain links TRBV27 with TRBJ2-7; TCRdb's D call, TRBD1, is unchecked because there is no DNA. Germline-derived CDR1 and CDR2 are MNHEY and SMNVEV (reference sequence). The CDR3 extends over 14 amino acids. CDR3 loop: CASSFYGGRSEQYF.

V gene TRBV13 combines with J gene TRBJ1-2; there is no DNA to check the TCRdb D call of TRBD1. Germline values: CDR1 PRHDT, CDR2 FYEKMQ (reference sequence). The CDR3 totals 16 residues. Here the CDR3 reads CASSSPHLDGDYGYTF.

The rearrangement uses TRBV11-2 and TRBJ2-2; the TCRdb D gene call, TRBD2, has no DNA to confirm it. Germline V gives CDR1 SGHAT, CDR2 FQNNGV. CDR3 length: 15 residues. The CDR3 here is CASSVRFSGGGELFF.

The chain employs TRBV6-6 and TRBJ1-2. There are 15 residues in the CDR3. Germline V CDR1 and CDR2: MNHNY, SVGAGI (reference sequence). The chain's CDR3 is CASSYSNPDNYGYTF.

The chain uses TRBV9 and TRBJ2-7; TCRdb selects TRBD1, and the lack of DNA leaves this call unchecked. The CDR3 sequence is 12 residues long. Per germline, CDR1 SGDLS and CDR2 YYNGEE. The CDR3 is CASSGGQGDLYF.

This chain links TRBV28 with TRBJ2-7; there is no DNA to check the TCRdb D call of TRBD1. The germline gives CDR1 MDHEN, CDR2 SYDVKM. The CDR3 is 16 amino acids. The CDR3 here is CASSSLGTVLSYEQYF.

The chain has TRBV28 and TRBJ2-4; TCRdb's D gene call, TRBD1, goes unchecked for lack of DNA. Germline CDR1 is MDHEN and CDR2 is SYDVKM. This CDR3 comprises 15 residues. The chain's CDR3 is CASSFRGLSKNIQYF.

This sequence joins TRBV4-1 and TRBJ2-1; absent DNA, TCRdb's TRBD2 call cannot be checked. Germline CDR1 reads MGHRA; CDR2 reads YSYEKL. The CDR3 contains 16 residues. The CDR3 is CASSLSRGGGPREQFF.

This chain links TRBV4-2 with TRBJ2-7. This CDR3 has 16 amino acids. Germline V lookup: CDR1 LGHNA, CDR2 YNFKEQ. The CDR3 sequence is CASSQPRDHPTYEQYF.

The chain couples TRBV5-1 to TRBJ2-1; TCRdb outputs TRBD1, but without DNA this stays unchecked. CDR3 length: 15 residues. Germline loops: CDR1 SGHRS, CDR2 YFSETQ. The CDR3 is CASSSGQGSYNEQFF.

This sequence joins TRBV27 and TRBJ1-5. The CDR3 is made up of 13 amino acids. The germline gives CDR1 MNHEY, CDR2 SMNVEV (reference sequence). CDR3 amino acids: CASSFSLNQPQHF.

The gene calls are TRBV4-1 and TRBJ2-5; there is no DNA to check the TCRdb D call of TRBD1. Looked up from germline, CDR1 is MGHRA and CDR2 is YSYEKL. The CDR3 sequence is 15 residues long. This CDR3 reads CASSQDSGAWETQYF.

The J gene is TRBJ2-6, the V gene TRBV7-9; with no DNA, the TCRdb D assignment of TRBD1 cannot be verified. Looked up from germline, CDR1 is SEHNR and CDR2 is FQNEAQ (reference sequence). The length of the CDR3 is 17 residues. CDR3 sequence reads: CASSLAGHHSGANVLTF.

The chain is built from TRBV7-9 and TRBJ1-2. The length of the CDR3 is 16 residues. CDR1 and CDR2 (germline): SEHNR, FQNEAQ (reference sequence). CDR3 sequence: CASSPPGREGKDGYTF.